These 22 T cell receptor beta chains came from one sample sequenced in a study of memory CD4+ T cells and cytomegalovirus serostatus (dated by TCRdb to about 2019). A FACSAria II was used to sort memory CD4+ T cells, defined as single viable CD3+CD4+CD8-CD45RO+ cells. The library was prepared using the immunoSEQ multiplex PCR assay. TCRdb took over this immuneACCESS table, retaining in-frame rearrangements with V and J assigned. Such tables are incomplete; in checked studies, under half of the missing clones stem from an unresolved V gene, and the remainder is unexplained. This sample holds around 49,000 clones; roughly 78% were observed only once. Approximately 0.65% of the sample is taken by the ten largest. Sequenced: memory CD4+ T cells from blood. These receptors came from an adult in good health and CMV-seronegative.

This rearrangement joins TRBV27 to TRBJ2-1, with 14 nucleotides matching TRBD2. V lost 3 bases to trimming and J lost 0 bases; unmatched junction nucleotides: 7. CDR1 and CDR2 from the germline V gene are MNHEY and SMNVEV (reference sequence). The CDR3 extends over 19 amino acids. This chain's CDR3 is CASSLGLAGAIRSYNEQFF. CDR3 sequence (DNA): TGTGCCAGCAGTTTGGGACTAGCGGGAGCCATTCGCTCCTACAATGAGCAGTTCTTC.

DNA of the CDR3: TGTGCCAGCAGCTTAAAAATGGCCGAGCAGTACTTC. This encodes CASSLKMAEQYF. The chain is built from TRBV7-9 and TRBJ2-7; D is ambiguous. The CDR3 is 12 residues long. The V gene lost 2 bases and the J gene lost 6 bases, with 8 bases spanning the gap. Germline assignment: CDR1 SEHNR and CDR2 FQNEAQ (reference sequence).

This clone was seen just once. The chain has TRBV14 and TRBJ2-5, with unresolved D. Between the trimmed V and J ends, which lost 1 base and 5 bases, there was a span of 14 bases. The CDR3 extends over 15 amino acids. CDR1 is SGHDN and CDR2 is FVKESK in the germline V gene. The CDR3: CASSQGLILRETQYF. CDR3 DNA: TGTGCCAGCAGCCAAGGTCTCATTTTAAGGGAGACCCAGTACTTC.

This chain uses TRBV27 with TRBJ2-7; the D is unclear. CDR3 length equals 14 residues. The germline gives CDR1 MNHEY, CDR2 SMNVEV (reference sequence). V was clipped by 2 bases and J by 1 base, with 9 bases between them. In nucleotides, the CDR3 is TGTGCCAGCAGTTTACATACTCCTTCCTACGAGCAGTACTTC. Amino acids: CASSLHTPSYEQYF.

The chain couples TRBV2 to TRBJ2-5; D ambiguous. The V and J ends lost 4 bases and 5 bases respectively, with 11 bases between them. The CDR3 sequence is 13 residues long. Per the germline V gene, CDR1 is SNHLY and CDR2 is FYNNEI. Here the CDR3 DNA reads TGTGCCAGCAGTGTTGGGGTATTCGAGACCCAGTACTTC. It specifies CASSVGVFETQYF.

This clone was observed a few times. This sequence joins TRBV10-1 and TRBJ1-1; no reliable D call. The length of the CDR3 is 16 residues. V was shortened by 0 bases and J by 5 bases, with 16 bases between the two germline ends. Germline V gives CDR1 WNHNN, CDR2 SYGVQD (reference sequence). The CDR3 loop reads CASSESSSMRRTEAFF. The CDR3 nucleotides read TGCGCCAGCAGTGAGTCCAGCAGTATGAGGAGGACTGAAGCTTTCTTT.

The chain combines TRBV6-5 with TRBJ2-7; 11 bases align to TRBD2. Germline lookup yields CDR1 MNHEY and CDR2 SVGAGI. This CDR3 has 15 residues. Unmatched junction bases numbered 6, after V lost 6 bases and J lost 2 bases. The DNA for the CDR3 is TGTGCCAGCAGGCCGACTAGCGGGACTACCTACGAGCAGTACTTC. This sequence encodes CASRPTSGTTYEQYF.

J is TRBJ2-5 and V is TRBV5-1; perhaps TRBD1 as D (5 bases). The better agreement between TRBJ2-7 and the DNA end casts doubt on the J call. CDR3 length equals 14 residues. In germline, CDR1 is SGHRS, CDR2 YFSETQ. This chain's CDR3 is CASSLDQGTYEQYF. In DNA form, the CDR3 reads TGCGCCAGCAGCTTGGACCAGGGAACCTACGAGCAGTACTTC.

The CDR3 nucleotides are TGCGCCAGCAGCCTCGTGGGAGTTACAGATACGCAGTATTTT. Protein: CASSLVGVTDTQYF. V usage is TRBV5-1 and J usage is TRBJ2-3; D possibly corresponds to TRBD2 (5 bases). CDR1 and CDR2 (germline): SGHRS, YFSETQ. Trimming stripped 4 bases from V and 3 bases from J, with 12 bases between. This CDR3 has 14 residues.

The chain uses TRBV28 and TRBJ2-7; D unresolved. This CDR3 has 15 amino acids. Trimming left V 2 bases short and J 2 bases short, with 13 bases between. Germline loops: CDR1 MDHEN, CDR2 SYDVKM. CDR3 in DNA: TGTGCCAGCAGTTTACCGTCTCGCCAGGCCTACGAGCAGTACTTC. Translation gives CASSLPSRQAYEQYF.

This clone was recorded once. Here the CDR3 DNA reads TGTGCCAGCTCACCCGGGACTAGCGGGAGCGGGAGCTCCTACGAGCAGTACTTC. Translating gives CASSPGTSGSGSSYEQYF. The chain joins TRBV18 to TRBJ2-7; 14 bases match TRBD2. The J segment lost 0 bases and the V segment lost 3 bases, leaving 7 bases of the junction unmatched. Per germline, CDR1 KGHSH and CDR2 LQKENI. This CDR3 has 18 residues.

The chain combines TRBV2 with TRBJ1-1; perhaps TRBD1 as D (6 bases). Trimming took off 0 bases at V and 6 bases at J, with 14 bases between the two ends. The length of the CDR3 is 15 residues. Germline CDR1 is SNHLY and CDR2 is FYNNEI. CDR3 nucleotides: TGTGCCAGCAGTGAAGCGACAGGAAAGGTCTCTGAAGCTTTCTTT. Translation: CASSEATGKVSEAFF.

This clone appeared once. This sequence joins TRBV28 and TRBJ2-7; D remains unclear. In germline, CDR1 is MDHEN, CDR2 SYDVKM. The CDR3 covers 14 residues. Trimming took off 1 base at V and 6 bases at J, with 13 bases between the two ends. The CDR3 DNA reads as TGTGCCAGCAGTTTATCCCATCTGGGGTCCGAGCAGTACTTC. It is translated as CASSLSHLGSEQYF.

The chain uses TRBV18 and TRBJ2-7; the D gene could be TRBD1 or TRBD2 (5 bases each). The CDR3 spans 17 residues. V lost 0 bases and J 1 base, leaving 16 bases between the germline ends. Per germline, CDR1 KGHSH and CDR2 LQKENI. CDR3 amino acids: CASSPPRTSGLSYEQYF. As DNA, the CDR3 is TGTGCCAGCTCACCACCCAGAACGTCGGGGCTTTCCTACGAGCAGTACTTC.

The chain links TRBV5-1 to TRBJ2-3; no clear D gene. The CDR3 extends over 12 amino acids. Deletions cut 4 bases from V and 7 bases from J, with 10 bases between. Germline V lookup: CDR1 SGHRS, CDR2 YFSETQ. CDR3 residues: CASSPGPYTQYF. The CDR3 DNA sequence: TGCGCCAGCAGCCCCGGGCCCTATACGCAGTATTTT.

The chain uses TRBV5-1 and TRBJ1-1, with D possibly matching TRBD1 (6 bases). V lost 5 bases and J lost 5, with 16 bases in between. Germline lookup yields CDR1 SGHRS and CDR2 YFSETQ. CDR3 size: 14 residues. CDR3 coding DNA: TGCGCCAGCAGTCCGGACAGCGTTAGTACTGAAGCTTTCTTT. Its protein is CASSPDSVSTEAFF.

J is TRBJ2-2 and V is TRBV30, with TRBD1 identical over 7 bases. CDR3 length equals 13 residues. From germline, CDR1 is GTSNPN and CDR2 SVGIG (reference sequence). V was pared by 8 bases and J by 6 bases, with 9 bases of the junction left unmatched. The CDR3 region has the DNA TGTGCCCGGGGACAGCTGAGGGCCGGGGAGCTGTTTTTT. Protein product: CARGQLRAGELFF.

The chain couples TRBV6-5 to TRBJ2-7; TRBD1 matches 11 bases. With 1 base clipped from V and 2 bases from J, the junction kept 4 bases outside the gene matches. Germline V gives CDR1 MNHEY, CDR2 SVGAGI. This CDR3 spans 16 amino acids. CDR3 loop: CASSYFSGQGAYEQYF. In DNA form, the CDR3 reads TGTGCCAGCAGTTACTTTTCGGGACAGGGGGCCTACGAGCAGTACTTC.

The CDR3 reads CASSIFRQPQHF. The CDR3 DNA reads as TGTGCCAGTAGTATATTTCGGCAGCCCCAGCATTTT. The chain employs TRBV19 and TRBJ1-5; D gene ambiguous. V was cut by 2 bases and J by 7 bases, with 6 bases left in between. There are 12 residues in the CDR3. Germline V gene data show CDR1 as LNHDA and CDR2 as SQIVND (reference sequence).

V gene TRBV6-6 combines with J gene TRBJ1-5, with D uncertain. CDR1 is MNHNY and CDR2 is SVGAGI in the germline V gene (reference sequence). The V end lost 8 bases, the J end lost 2 bases, and 13 bases lay between the germline ends. This CDR3 is built from 14 residues. In nucleotides, the CDR3 is TGTGCCAGCCTTCGGAGTTTGGGCAATCAGCCCCAGCATTTT. It specifies CASLRSLGNQPQHF.

J is TRBJ2-5 and V is TRBV5-6; the match to TRBD2 covers 7 bases. The CDR3 covers 17 residues. In germline, CDR1 is SGHDT, CDR2 YYEEEE. J gave up 3 bases and V 4 bases, and 15 bases lay outside the gene matches. DNA of the CDR3: TGTGCCAGCAGCCCCTCGGGAGGCATATTCGGGGAAGAGACCCAGTACTTC. This translates into CASSPSGGIFGEETQYF.

The V gene is TRBV19, the J gene TRBJ2-3, with TRBD1 identical over 9 bases. The CDR3 spans 15 residues. Germline lookup yields CDR1 LNHDA and CDR2 SQIVND (reference sequence). V was clipped by 4 bases and J by 3 bases; unmatched bases: 5. The DNA for the CDR3 is TGTGCCAGTAGTAAGGGGGGACAGGGTACAGATACGCAGTATTTT. It yields the protein CASSKGGQGTDTQYF.